This T cell receptor (beta chain) was identified during a study of blood T cell repertoires in COVID-19. The repertoire was sequenced with immunoSEQ multiplex PCR; TCRdb's copy has only in-frame clones and lacks some. The sample records fewer than 250,000 clones, roughly four fifths being singletons. Input material: peripheral blood. The clonotype originates from a woman in her 70s with acute or convalescent COVID-19.

The CDR3 DNA reads as TGTGCCAGCAGTGAAGATTTTGGGCCTTGGCAGTACTTC. Its translation: CASSEDFGPWQYF. The chain combines TRBV6-1 with TRBJ2-7, with unresolved D. Germline CDR1 is MNHNS and CDR2 is SASEGT. The CDR3 spans 13 residues. V was shortened by 1 base and J by 9 bases, with 13 bases between the two germline ends.